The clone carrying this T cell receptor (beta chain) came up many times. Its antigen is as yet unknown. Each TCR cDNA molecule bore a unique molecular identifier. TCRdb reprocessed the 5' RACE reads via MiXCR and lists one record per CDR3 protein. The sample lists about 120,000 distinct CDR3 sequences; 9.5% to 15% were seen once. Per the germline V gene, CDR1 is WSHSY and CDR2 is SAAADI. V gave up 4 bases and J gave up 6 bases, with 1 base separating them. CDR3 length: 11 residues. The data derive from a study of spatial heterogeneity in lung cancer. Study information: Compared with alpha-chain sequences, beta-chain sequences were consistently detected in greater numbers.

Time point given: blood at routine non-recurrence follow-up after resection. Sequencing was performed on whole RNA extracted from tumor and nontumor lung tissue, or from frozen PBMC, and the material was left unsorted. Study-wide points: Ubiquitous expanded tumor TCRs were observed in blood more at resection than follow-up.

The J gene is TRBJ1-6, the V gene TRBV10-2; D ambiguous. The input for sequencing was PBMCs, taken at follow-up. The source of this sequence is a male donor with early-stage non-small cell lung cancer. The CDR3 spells CASSGNSPLHF. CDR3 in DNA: TGCGCCAGCAGTGGTAATTCACCCCTCCACTTT.